This TCR beta chain stems from a study of graft-versus-host responses after intestinal transplantation. About the study: Induction using anti-thymocyte globulin, followed by tacrolimus and steroids for 2 to 4 years, was given to all recipients.

Here immunoSEQ multiplex PCR was the method, and the copy in TCRdb shows in-frame clones only, minus some. Of tens of thousands of clones in the sample, about 91% were seen once. For this clone: The antigen remains undetermined.

V lost 5 bases and J 8 bases, leaving 12 bases between the germline ends. CDR3 length: 12 amino acids. Germline V lookup: CDR1 LNHDA, CDR2 SQIVND (reference sequence). The chain joins TRBV19 to TRBJ1-2; weak D call: TRBD1 (6 bases). Material: unstimulated CD8+ T cells sorted from spleen or lymph node cells, obtained before intestinal transplant. This clonotype was sampled from a human donor who received an intestinal transplant. The CDR3 protein is CASSSHREGYTF. CDR3 sequence (DNA): TGTGCCAGTAGTTCCCACAGGGAAGGCTACACCTTC. The whole variable domain, remainder taken from reference TRBV19 and TRBJ1-2, is DGGITQSPKYLFRKEGQNVTLSCEQNLNHDAMYWYRQDPGQGLRLIYYSQIVNDFQKGDIAEGYSVSREKKESFPLTVTSAQKNPTAFYLCASSSHREGYTFGSGTRLTVV.